The 32 T cell receptor beta chains below were found in one sample sequenced in a study of blood T cell repertoires in COVID-19. Generated by immunoSEQ multiplex PCR, the TCRdb table keeps only in-frame clones and is missing some. The sample shows more than 300,000 clones, just under 90% of them seen only once. Sequencing was done on a sample of peripheral blood. The receptor set was obtained from a woman aged 25 to 39 with COVID-19, enrolled during active disease.

J is TRBJ1-2 and V is TRBV5-1, with D tentatively TRBD1 (6 bases). Between the trimmed V and J ends, which lost 7 bases and 7 bases, there was a span of 17 bases. Germline CDR1 reads SGHRS; CDR2 reads YFSETQ. The CDR3 contains 13 residues. CDR3 nucleotides: TGCGCCAGCTCACCGGGAGGGGGTTTTGGCTACACCTTC. Translated, it gives CASSPGGGFGYTF.

The V gene is TRBV28, the J gene TRBJ1-5, with 11 bases that match TRBD1. The germline V gene has CDR1 MDHEN and CDR2 SYDVKM. The CDR3 spans 17 residues. J was trimmed by 2 bases and V by 5 bases; bases with no gene match: 8. The CDR3 region is CASSPRDRGSRNQPQHF. As DNA, the CDR3 is TGTGCCAGCAGTCCCCGGGACAGGGGGTCTCGCAATCAGCCCCAGCATTTT.

The chain recombines TRBV2 with TRBJ1-5, with TRBD1 matching over 8 bases. The CDR3 extends over 16 amino acids. Germline CDR1 SNHLY, CDR2 FYNNEI. V gave up 4 bases and J gave up 7 bases; unmatched junction bases: 12. CDR3 sequence: CASSGRGTGGQQPQHF. The CDR3 DNA reads as TGTGCCAGCAGTGGCCGAGGGACAGGCGGTCAACAGCCCCAGCATTTT.

The chain joins TRBV5-5 to TRBJ1-5; no reliable D call. Germline V gives CDR1 SGHKS, CDR2 YYEKEE (reference sequence). Deletions cut 1 base from V and 0 bases from J, with 5 bases between. The CDR3 loop spans 14 amino acids. The CDR3 DNA is TGTGCCAGCAGCTTGACAGTTAGCAATCAGCCCCAGCATTTT. It yields the protein CASSLTVSNQPQHF.

The rearrangement links TRBV3-1 (or the pseudogene TRBV3-2) to TRBJ2-2; D perhaps matches TRBD1 (5 bases). Germline V lookup: CDR1 LGHDT, CDR2 YNNKEL (reference sequence). V was trimmed by 7 bases and J by 0 bases, leaving 12 bases between them. The CDR3 is 15 residues long. CDR3 nucleotides: TGTGCCAGCAATAGACAGCTAGCGAACACCGGGGAGCTGTTTTTT. Translated: CASNRQLANTGELFF.

V gene TRBV9 combines with J gene TRBJ2-1; 7 nucleotides match TRBD2. This CDR3 region has 15 residues. Germline CDR1 and CDR2: SGDLS and YYNGEE. V lost 2 bases and J lost 2; bases outside the gene matches: 4. This CDR3 is CASSVSGLAYNEQFF. CDR3 sequence (DNA): TGTGCCAGCAGCGTCTCCGGACTAGCCTACAATGAGCAGTTCTTC. The full variable domain, rest sourced from reference TRBV9 and TRBJ2-1, is DSGVTQTPKHLITATGQRVTLRCSPRSGDLSVYWYQQSLDQGLQFLIQYYNGEERAKGNILERFSAQQFPDLHSELNLSSLELGDSALYFCASSVSGLAYNEQFFGPGTRLTVL.

CDR3 DNA sequence: TGTGCCAGCAGCTCTCTTGGGACTAGCACCGGGGAGCTGTTTTTT. As protein: CASSSLGTSTGELFF. This chain connects TRBV7-2 to TRBJ2-2; 8 bases match TRBD2. J lost 4 bases, V lost 4 bases, and 5 bases had no gene match. The CDR3 runs 15 residues. Germline V gene lookup returns CDR1 SGHTA and CDR2 FQGNSA.

V is TRBV28 and J is TRBJ2-7; no clear D gene. Germline assignment: CDR1 MDHEN and CDR2 SYDVKM. The CDR3 is 13 amino acids. Trimming removed 4 bases from V and 3 bases from J, with 10 bases in between. The CDR3 nucleotides are TGTGCCAGCAGTTCCCGATTAGACTACGAGCAGTACGTC. This translates into CASSSRLDYEQYV.

The V and J genes are TRBV28 and TRBJ1-4, with a tentative D call TRBD1 (6 bases). The CDR3 spans 16 residues. V lost 4 bases and J 2 bases, leaving 14 bases between the germline ends. Germline CDR1 reads MDHEN; CDR2 reads SYDVKM. This CDR3 is CASSYALGATNEKLFF. CDR3 bases: TGTGCCAGCAGTTACGCCCTGGGGGCTACTAATGAAAAACTGTTTTTT.

CDR3 in amino acids: CASSHLERKSGNTIYF. CDR3 DNA sequence: TGTGCCAGCAGCCACCTGGAGCGAAAGTCTGGAAACACCATATATTTT. The V gene is TRBV7-9, the J gene TRBJ1-3; the D is unclear. The CDR3 is made up of 16 amino acids. V was pared by 5 bases and J by 1 base, with 15 bases between. From germline, CDR1 is SEHNR and CDR2 FQNEAQ (reference sequence).

V is TRBV19 and J is TRBJ1-2; D ambiguous. With 3 bases removed from V and 7 bases from J, the gap between germline ends came to 18 bases. The V gene's germline CDR1 is LNHDA and CDR2 SQIVND (reference sequence). The CDR3 extends over 15 amino acids. The CDR3 bases are TGTGCCAGTAGTATGAGGAACGGCCTGGGAGCTGGCTACACCTTC. Encoded protein: CASSMRNGLGAGYTF.

V and J are TRBV6-5 and TRBJ2-1; TRBD2 matches at 8 bases. The CDR3 has 11 residues. Germline assignment: CDR1 MNHEY and CDR2 SVGAGI. V shed 6 bases and J 10 bases; nucleotides not matched to a gene: 2. CDR3 nucleotides: TGTGCCAGCAGGACTAGCGTCGAGCAGTTCTTC. This gives the protein CASRTSVEQFF.

This clone appeared once. The V call is TRBV28, the J call TRBJ2-2, with 8 bases aligning to TRBD1. This CDR3 is built from 14 residues. The germline V gene has CDR1 MDHEN and CDR2 SYDVKM. After removal of 5 bases from V and 13 bases from J, the junction contained 12 bases not matched to a gene. The CDR3 nucleotides read TGTGCCAGCAGTACCAGACAGGGGCGGTTAGTGCTGTTTTTT. Amino acid sequence: CASSTRQGRLVLFF.

The chain recombines TRBV7-3 with TRBJ2-1; D possibly corresponds to TRBD2 (6 bases). The CDR3 runs to 15 residues. Trimming cost V 5 bases and J 8 bases, with 19 bases left between them. Germline CDR1 and CDR2: SGHTA and FQGTGA. The CDR3 DNA reads TGTGCCAGCAGCGACGGCGGGACCCCCCTCCATGAGCAGTTCTTC. This sequence encodes CASSDGGTPLHEQFF.

The chain has TRBV18 and TRBJ1-6, with D possibly being TRBD1 (5 bases). V was trimmed by 5 bases and J by 9 bases, leaving 11 bases between them. From germline, CDR1 is KGHSH and CDR2 LQKENI. The CDR3 length is 13 residues. The CDR3 sequence: CASSKRGGSPLHF. The CDR3 DNA sequence: TGTGCCAGCTCAAAACGGGGGGGTTCACCCCTCCACTTT. Drawing the rest from reference TRBV18 and TRBJ1-6, the complete variable domain is NAGVMQNPRHLVRRRGQEARLRCSPMKGHSHVYWYRQLPEEGLKFMVYLQKENIIDESGMPKERFSAEFPKEGPSILRIQQVVRGDSAAYFCASSKRGGSPLHFGNGTRLTVT.

The CDR3: CASSDYALGNTEAFF. The CDR3 coding sequence is TGCGCCAGCAGTGACTACGCACTTGGGAACACTGAAGCTTTCTTT. V and J are TRBV10-1 and TRBJ1-1; D not resolved. This CDR3 has 15 residues. The ends were cut back, 3 bases at V and 1 base at J, with 12 bases in the middle. Germline CDR1 WNHNN, CDR2 SYGVQD (reference sequence).

V usage is TRBV28 and J usage is TRBJ1-5; no clear D. The CDR3 runs to 13 residues. V lost 6 bases and J 3 bases, leaving 9 bases between the germline ends. Germline CDR1 is MDHEN and CDR2 is SYDVKM. CDR3 bases: TGTGCCAGCAGAGACAATCACAATCAGCCCCAGCATTTT. Translating it yields CASRDNHNQPQHF.

The chain employs TRBV6-5 and TRBJ1-3; TRBD1 matches 7 bases. Trimming removed 5 bases from V and 3 bases from J; junction bases left unmatched: 4. The CDR3 length is 14 residues. CDR1 and CDR2 from the germline V gene are MNHEY and SVGAGI. CDR3 sequence: CASSNDRVGNTIYF. The CDR3 DNA reads as TGTGCCAGCAGTAACGACAGGGTTGGAAACACCATATATTTT.

V gene TRBV30 combines with J gene TRBJ1-6; D perhaps matches TRBD1 (6 bases). This CDR3 is 15 amino acids long. Germline CDR1 GTSNPN, CDR2 SVGIG (reference sequence). Deletions cut 8 bases from V and 4 bases from J, with 18 bases between. The CDR3 sequence is CAGGTGLRYNSPLHF. In DNA form, the CDR3 reads TGTGCCGGGGGAACAGGGTTGAGGTATAATTCACCCCTCCACTTT.

The chain links TRBV9 to TRBJ2-2; TRBD2 aligns across 9 bases. Germline V gene sequence: CDR1 SGDLS, CDR2 YYNGEE. The length of the CDR3 is 16 residues. V gave up 0 bases and J gave up 4 bases; unmatched junction bases: 4. The chain's CDR3 is CASSVEGSGGTGELFF. The CDR3 bases are TGTGCCAGCAGCGTAGAAGGTAGCGGGGGCACCGGGGAGCTGTTTTTT. Full variable domain (outside the CDR3, taken from reference TRBV9 and TRBJ2-2): DSGVTQTPKHLITATGQRVTLRCSPRSGDLSVYWYQQSLDQGLQFLIQYYNGEERAKGNILERFSAQQFPDLHSELNLSSLELGDSALYFCASSVEGSGGTGELFFGEGSRLTVL.

The chain couples TRBV28 to TRBJ1-1; D is unresolved. The germline V gene encodes CDR1 MDHEN and CDR2 SYDVKM. The CDR3 spans 13 residues. Between the trimmed V and J ends, which lost 1 base and 8 bases, there was a span of 11 bases. For the CDR3, the DNA is TGTGCCAGCAGTTTATATGCGGGTCAAGAAGCTTTCTTT. This gives the protein CASSLYAGQEAFF. The variable domain in full, completed from reference TRBV28 and TRBJ1-1, reads DVKVTQSSRYLVKRTGEKVFLECVQDMDHENMFWYRQDPGLGLRLIYFSYDVKMKEKGDIPEGYSVSREKKERFSLILESASTNQTSMYLCASSLYAGQEAFFGQGTRLTVV.

The chain employs TRBV7-9 and TRBJ2-1; 8 positions agree with TRBD1. The CDR3 has 15 residues. The germline gives CDR1 SEHNR, CDR2 FQNEAQ (reference sequence). V lost 5 bases to trimming and J lost 0 bases; unmatched junction nucleotides: 3. The DNA of the CDR3 is TGTGCCAGCAGCACCGGACAGGGCTCCTACAATGAGCAGTTCTTC. It codes for CASSTGQGSYNEQFF. Supplemented by reference TRBV7-9 and TRBJ2-1, the full variable domain reads DTGVSQNPRHKITKRGQNVTFRCDPISEHNRLYWYRQTLGQGPEFLTYFQNEAQLEKSRLLSDRFSAERPKGSFSTLEIQRTEQGDSAMYLCASSTGQGSYNEQFFGPGTRLTVL.

This clone has a single count. The chain couples TRBV28 to TRBJ1-6; 8 bases are a match to TRBD1. This CDR3 has 15 residues. Trimming at V came to 6 bases and at J to 7 bases, leaving 8 bases not matched to a gene. Looked up from germline, CDR1 is MDHEN and CDR2 is SYDVKM. CDR3: CASSRQGRRNSPLHF. The CDR3 DNA is TGTGCCAGCAGCCGACAGGGGAGGCGGAATTCACCCCTCCACTTT.

The V gene is TRBV2, the J gene TRBJ2-3; the match to TRBD1 covers 9 bases. Germline loops: CDR1 SNHLY, CDR2 FYNNEI. V was pared by 7 bases and J by 6 bases, with 5 bases of the junction left unmatched. The CDR3 has 13 amino acids. The CDR3 nucleotides are TGTGCCAGCACTGACACAGGGGGCGATACGCAGTATTTT. Translation: CASTDTGGDTQYF.

The J gene is TRBJ1-2, the V gene TRBV6-5; no definite D call. Germline V gene sequence: CDR1 MNHEY, CDR2 SVGAGI. The CDR3 spans 15 residues. V was shortened by 2 bases and J by 0 bases, with 10 bases between the two germline ends. As DNA, the CDR3 is TGTGCCAGCAGTTACGGGAGCGGGGCTAACTATGGCTACACCTTC. This codes for CASSYGSGANYGYTF.

The chain carries TRBV11-3 and TRBJ1-6; unclear D gene. The CDR3 sequence is 16 residues long. Trimming stripped 2 bases from V and 7 bases from J, with 15 bases between. Germline loops: CDR1 SGHNT, CDR2 YENEEA. In DNA, the CDR3 is TGTGCCAGCAGCTTAAAGGCAGGCAGACTAAATTCACCCCTCCACTTT. It yields the protein CASSLKAGRLNSPLHF.

This clone was seen only once. The rearrangement joins TRBV15 to TRBJ1-1, with D perhaps matching TRBD1 (5 bases). Trimming cost V 0 bases and J 1 base, with 9 bases left between them. CDR3 length equals 15 residues. The germline V gene has CDR1 LNHNV and CDR2 YYDKDF (reference sequence). CDR3 sequence: CATSRDRAENTEAFF. In DNA form, the CDR3 reads TGTGCCACCAGCAGAGACAGGGCTGAGAACACTGAAGCTTTCTTT. The variable domain in full, completed from reference TRBV15 and TRBJ1-1, reads DAMVIQNPRYQVTQFGKPVTLSCSQTLNHNVMYWYQQKSSQAPKLLFHYYDKDFNNEADTPDNFQSRRPNTSFCFLDIRSPGLGDTAMYLCATSRDRAENTEAFFGQGTRLTVV.

The genes are TRBV12-5 and TRBJ2-5; possible D gene TRBD1, 5 bases. With 0 bases removed from V and 2 bases from J, the gap between germline ends came to 22 bases. This CDR3 has 19 residues. Germline values: CDR1 LGHNT, CDR2 FRNRAP. This CDR3 is CASGLVLFGQGKLQETQYF. For the CDR3, the DNA is TGTGCTAGTGGTTTGGTACTTTTCGGGCAGGGAAAACTACAAGAGACCCAGTACTTC.

V and J are TRBV28 and TRBJ1-2; possibly TRBD1 for D (5 bases). V lost 7 bases, J lost 4 bases, and 16 bases lay in between. This CDR3 spans 14 amino acids. The V gene's germline CDR1 is MDHEN and CDR2 SYDVKM. CDR3 residues: CASISTDSIYGYTF. CDR3 DNA: TGTGCCAGCATCAGTACCGACAGCATCTATGGCTACACCTTC.

The chain links TRBV5-1 to TRBJ2-5; 15 bases line up with TRBD2. V shed 4 bases, J shed 5 bases, and the junction held 9 bases outside the gene matches. The germline gives CDR1 SGHRS, CDR2 YFSETQ. This CDR3 spans 17 amino acids. The chain's CDR3 is CASSPGLAGGPVETQYF. The CDR3 nucleotides are TGCGCCAGCAGCCCCGGACTAGCGGGGGGGCCTGTCGAGACCCAGTACTTC. The entire variable domain, with the rest obtained from reference TRBV5-1 and TRBJ2-5, is as follows: KAGVTQTPRYLIKTRGQQVTLSCSPISGHRSVSWYQQTPGQGLQFLFEYFSETQRNKGNFPGRFSGRQFSNSRSEMNVSTLELGDSALYLCASSPGLAGGPVETQYFGPGTRLLVL.

The chain links TRBV5-8 to TRBJ1-5; D is perhaps TRBD1 (5 bases). The CDR3 is 15 residues long. V lost 1 base, J lost 0 bases, and 8 bases lay in between. In germline, CDR1 is SGHTS, CDR2 YDEGEE. CDR3 nucleotides: TGTGCCAGCAGCTTGTGGGGGGTTAGCAATCAGCCCCAGCATTTT. This translates into CASSLWGVSNQPQHF. The full variable domain, its missing parts supplied by reference TRBV5-8 and TRBJ1-5, is EAGVTQSPTHLIKTRGQQATLRCSPISGHTSVYWYQQALGLGLQFLLWYDEGEERNRGNFPPRFSGRQFPNYSSELNVNALELEDSALYLCASSLWGVSNQPQHFGDGTRLSIL.

The CDR3 DNA is TGTGCCAGCAACGAACAGGGAGGGGGTGTCACTGAAGCTTTCTTT. It specifies CASNEQGGGVTEAFF. This chain joins TRBV2 and TRBJ1-1, with TRBD1 as a possible D gene (6 bases). The CDR3 extends over 15 amino acids. Germline V gene data show CDR1 as SNHLY and CDR2 as FYNNEI. Trimming stripped 7 bases from V and 4 bases from J, with 19 bases between.